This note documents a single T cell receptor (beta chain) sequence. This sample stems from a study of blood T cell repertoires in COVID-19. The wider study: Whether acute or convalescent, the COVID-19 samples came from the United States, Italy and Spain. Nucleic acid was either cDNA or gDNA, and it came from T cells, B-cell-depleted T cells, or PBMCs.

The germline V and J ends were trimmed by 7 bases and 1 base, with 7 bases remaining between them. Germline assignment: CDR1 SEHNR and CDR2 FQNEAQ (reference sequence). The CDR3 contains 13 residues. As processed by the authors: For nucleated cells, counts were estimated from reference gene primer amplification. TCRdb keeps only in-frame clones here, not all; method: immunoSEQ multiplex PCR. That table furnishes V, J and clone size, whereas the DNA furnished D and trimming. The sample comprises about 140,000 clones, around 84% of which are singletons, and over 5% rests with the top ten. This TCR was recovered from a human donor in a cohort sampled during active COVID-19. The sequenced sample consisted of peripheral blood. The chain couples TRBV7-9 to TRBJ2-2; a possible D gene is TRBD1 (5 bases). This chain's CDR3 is CASNQGNTGELFF. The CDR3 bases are TGTGCCAGCAACCAGGGGAACACCGGGGAGCTGTTTTTT.